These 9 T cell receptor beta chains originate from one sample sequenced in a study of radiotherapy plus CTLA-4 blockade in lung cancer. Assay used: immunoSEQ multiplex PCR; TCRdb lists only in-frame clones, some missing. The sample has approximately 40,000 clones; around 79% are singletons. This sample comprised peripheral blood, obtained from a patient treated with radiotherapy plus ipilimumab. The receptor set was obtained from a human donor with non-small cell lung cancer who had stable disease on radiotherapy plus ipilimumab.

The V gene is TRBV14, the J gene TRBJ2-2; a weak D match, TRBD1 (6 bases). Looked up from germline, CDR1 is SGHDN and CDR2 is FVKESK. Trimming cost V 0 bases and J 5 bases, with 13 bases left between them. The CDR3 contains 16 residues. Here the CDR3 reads CASSQDYHRVTGELFF. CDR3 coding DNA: TGTGCCAGCAGCCAAGACTACCACAGGGTGACCGGGGAGCTGTTTTTT.

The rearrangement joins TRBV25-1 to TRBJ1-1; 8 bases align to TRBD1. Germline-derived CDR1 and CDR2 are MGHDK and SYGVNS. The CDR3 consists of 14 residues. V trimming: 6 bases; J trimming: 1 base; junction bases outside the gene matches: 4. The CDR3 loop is CASRDRAGNTEAFF. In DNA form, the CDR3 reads TGTGCCAGCAGGGACAGGGCGGGGAACACTGAAGCTTTCTTT.

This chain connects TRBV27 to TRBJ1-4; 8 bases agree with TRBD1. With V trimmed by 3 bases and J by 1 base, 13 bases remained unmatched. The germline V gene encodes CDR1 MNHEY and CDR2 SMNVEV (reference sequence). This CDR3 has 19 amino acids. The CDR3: CASSLGVGRGLGTNEKLFF. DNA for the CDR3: TGTGCCAGCAGTTTGGGGGTGGGCAGGGGGCTCGGAACTAATGAAAAACTGTTTTTT.

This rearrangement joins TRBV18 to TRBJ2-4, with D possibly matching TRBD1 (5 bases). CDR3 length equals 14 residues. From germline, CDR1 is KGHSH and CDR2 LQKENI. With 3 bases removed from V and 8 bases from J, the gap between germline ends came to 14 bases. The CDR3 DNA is TGTGCCAGCTCACCCGACAGTTATAGGTACATTCAGTACTTC. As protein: CASSPDSYRYIQYF.

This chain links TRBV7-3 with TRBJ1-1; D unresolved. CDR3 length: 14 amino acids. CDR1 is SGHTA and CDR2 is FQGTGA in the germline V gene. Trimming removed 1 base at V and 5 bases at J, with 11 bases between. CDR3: CASSLNGEGTEAFF. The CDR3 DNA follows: TGTGCCAGCAGCTTAAACGGGGAAGGGACTGAAGCTTTCTTT.

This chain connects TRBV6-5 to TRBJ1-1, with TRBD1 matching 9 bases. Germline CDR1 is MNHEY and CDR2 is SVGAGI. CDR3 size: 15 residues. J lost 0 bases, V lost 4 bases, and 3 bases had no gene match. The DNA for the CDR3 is TGTGCCAGCAGTTTAACAGGGGGCATGAACACTGAAGCTTTCTTT. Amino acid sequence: CASSLTGGMNTEAFF.

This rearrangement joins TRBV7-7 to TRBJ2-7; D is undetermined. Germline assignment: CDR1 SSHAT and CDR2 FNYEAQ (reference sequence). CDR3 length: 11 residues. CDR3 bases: TGTGCCAGCAGCCCCTCCCACGAGCAGTACGTC. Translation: CASSPSHEQYV.

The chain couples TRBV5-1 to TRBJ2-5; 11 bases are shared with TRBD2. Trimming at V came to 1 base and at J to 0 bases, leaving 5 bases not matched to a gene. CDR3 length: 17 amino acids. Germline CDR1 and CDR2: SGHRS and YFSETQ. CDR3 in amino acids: CASSLRSSGGHQETQYF. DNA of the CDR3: TGCGCCAGCAGCTTGAGGTCTAGCGGGGGGCACCAAGAGACCCAGTACTTC.

The CDR3 region has the DNA TGTGCCAGCTCACCAAGTTCTACGGCTGAAGCTTTCTTT. The encoded protein is CASSPSSTAEAFF. The rearrangement links TRBV18 to TRBJ1-1, with D unresolved. This CDR3 has 13 amino acids. V dropped 2 bases and J dropped 6 bases, with 10 bases sitting between them. CDR1 is KGHSH, CDR2 LQKENI, per germline.